The clone carrying this T cell receptor (beta chain) appeared many times. Antigen: not known. This sample was taken from a study of T-cell reconstitution after alpha-beta-depleted transplantation in children. Researchers prepared the TCRbeta library using unique molecular identifiers, the study reports. TCRdb analysed the PCR reads with MiXCR anew, one entry per CDR3 protein. The sample contains around 270,000 distinct CDR3 sequences, 10% of which appear only once. Study-wide results and caveats: There were reportedly several hundred expanded graft clones from which alpha-beta T cells came about two months after transplant.

The germline V gene has CDR1 SGHRS and CDR2 YFSETQ. The CDR3 runs 15 residues. After removal of 2 bases from V and 2 bases from J, the junction contained 5 bases not matched to a gene. The source is a boy younger than two with acute myeloid leukemia, due to receive a stem cell transplant. The source material was PBMCs, sampled before TCRalphabeta/CD19-depleted stem cell transplant. The V gene is TRBV5-1, the J gene TRBJ2-7; TRBD2 matches at 9 bases. The CDR3 region is CASSFGSGRTYEQYF. The DNA of the CDR3 is TGCGCCAGCAGCTTCGGAAGCGGGAGGACCTACGAGCAGTACTTC. Using reference TRBV5-1 and TRBJ2-7 for the parts outside the CDR3, the full variable domain is KAGVTQTPRYLIKTRGQQVTLSCSPISGHRSVSWYQQTPGQGLQFLFEYFSETQRNKGNFPGRFSGRQFSNSRSEMNVSTLELGDSALYLCASSFGSGRTYEQYFGPGTRLTVT.